The TCR beta chain described here comes from a study of T cell responses to AZD1222 COVID-19 vaccine. Study-wide results and limits: At study baseline, merely more than 5 AZD1222 recipients were seropositive. Per reports, nearly half of all spike-specific TCRs target regions that are unmutated in variants. Dominant CD4 TCR responses targeted spike regions 160-218 and 743-854.

Second-dose timings of about 4 or about 12 weeks were pooled. Worth noting for this clone: Its antigen is currently unknown.

V dropped 5 bases and J dropped 2; count of bases not matched to a gene: 8. Germline V CDR1 and CDR2: SGHDT, YYEEEE. The CDR3 covers 16 residues. The method was immunoSEQ multiplex PCR; TCRdb's version includes in-frame clones alone and lacks a portion of them. The sample lists 150,000 to 200,000 clones, roughly 91% occurring once. V usage is TRBV5-6 and J usage is TRBJ2-2; 8 bases are shared with TRBD1. This sample comprised peripheral blood, obtained 28 days after the second AZD1222 dose. The sequence came from an adult who received the AZD1222 COVID-19 vaccine. The CDR3 protein is CASSKRQGQNTGELFF. In DNA, the CDR3 is TGTGCCAGCAGTAAAAGACAGGGGCAAAACACCGGGGAGCTGTTTTTT.